This T cell receptor (beta chain) was documented in a study of cytomegalovirus exposure and HLA in healthy donors (dated 2017 in TCRdb). Turning to the overall study: An earlier analysis of approximately 640 of the donors reported 250 to 300 Gb of sequence data and roughly 110 million unique TCR beta sequences from 190 million or so T cells. An early release that covered about 600 HLA-typed donors contained about 300 gigabases of sequencing data and tens of millions of unique TCR sequences. The genetic ancestry cluster associated with self-reported Caucasian donors included about 84% of the 398 genotyped donors. The aim of the study was to test whether cataloging public T cell receptors could identify signatures of past pathogen exposure. Using immunosequencing, the study profiled T cell repertoires from 666 subjects and related those repertoires to cytomegalovirus serostatus. A separate validation cohort of approximately 120 different subjects was used in addition to the roughly 700-subject first cohort. High-throughput TCR immunosequencing, statistical association of individual TCRs with disease status, and machine learning were combined to predict cytomegalovirus infection status. A later analysis re-analyzed previously published TCR beta repertoires from roughly 630 donors and added high-resolution HLA genotyping to study TCR occurrence patterns. In the later analysis, no new phenotypic data were used to find candidate immune exposures; instead, reliance was placed on TCR beta sequences and their occurrence across donors. To decide whether each TCR beta V gene segment behaved as functional or pseudogenic, an earlier analysis of 587 of the donors relied on high-throughput TCR beta sequencing. Alongside the repertoire data, information on donor age, sex, ethnicity and CMV serostatus was compiled. Genome-wide SNP genotypes for about three fifths of the roughly 670 donors were used in a later genetic analysis, which treated that subset as a discovery cohort. Every discovery cohort repertoire had been produced on one sequencing platform. HLA typing covered class I and class II loci at four-digit resolution. Typing coverage varied by locus: about 620-630 donors for A, B, C, DRB1 and DQB1; approximately 500 for DQA1; over 600 for DPA1; fewer than 480 for DPB1. Several DR-DQ haplotypes were handled as single units for association and clustering because linkage in the cohort was strong. Across approximately 400 genotyped donors of the cohort, an average of approximately 200,000 unique TCR beta nucleotide sequences per donor were sequenced, and approximately 19% of those sequences were non-productive. Findings and caveats that apply to the study as a whole: In a later analysis, the rate of TCR association differed among HLA loci, with DRB1 alleles having the most associated TCRs and HLA-C alleles having the fewest. A further reported finding was that TCR beta sequences accurately predicted the HLA-A and HLA-B alleles for most subjects in the first cohort. Specific HLA alleles were associated with over 15,000 TCR beta sequences at a false discovery rate of 0.05 in a later analysis. A group of highly shared sequence variants was considered likely to be a technical artifact of the sequencing pipeline. Most CMV-associated TCR beta chains appeared to be HLA-restricted in a later analysis, and the HLA associations seemed to be driven largely by CMV exposure. The earlier analysis of nearly 600 of the donors excluded roughly 17 rarely observed V segments, including chromosome 9 orphons, because counts were too low. In vitro tests confirmed that a few of the cytomegalovirus-associated TCR beta chains recognize cytomegalovirus antigens. An earlier analysis of around 540 of the donors showed that most TCR beta V segments appeared in productive rearrangements either about 87% or about 30% of the time, which broadly matched IMGT annotations. Across donors, most TCR sequences were observed very rarely, whereas some public TCRs were present in many individuals. Because the 87-base-pair reads could not distinguish some IMGT-functional V segments, including TRBV6-2 and TRBV6-3, those segments were excluded. Compared with the roughly 710-donor mean, donors in an Asian-associated ancestry cluster had fewer N-insertions in productive TCRs, according to a later genetic analysis. The classifier was reported to diagnose cytomegalovirus status with high specificity and sensitivity in both the original cohort and the validation cohort. Presence/absence analyses assumed roughly uniform sequencing depth across donors, an assumption that may not hold. The authors suggested that the approach could potentially be generalized to other disease states and immunological phenotypes. Linkage disequilibrium might explain the correlated functional status among segregating V segments, but an unknown experimental factor could not be ruled out. HLA typing was unavailable for some donors at each locus, so association tests used only the typed subset. Assigning TCR associations to individual alleles was difficult when HLA alleles, especially DR and DQ, strongly co-occurred. In a later analysis, several top co-occurrence clusters were reported to appear linked to parvovirus B19, influenza, CMV and Epstein-Barr virus. Immune exposure information for the cohort was limited to CMV serostatus. A later analysis found that HLA-associated TCR beta chains were more clonally expanded and had lower generation probabilities than equally common non-associated chains. An association between a missense DCLRE1C variant and V-gene and J-gene trimming of TCR beta chains was found in a later genetic analysis and replicated in an independent cohort. The cohort was sequenced for TCR beta chains only, and without alpha or paired-chain data the features that could be detected were limited. The study gave a list of about 160 TCR beta chains associated with cytomegalovirus.

The germline V gene (reference sequence) provides CDR1 GTSNPN and CDR2 SVGIG. The CDR3 goes from the cysteine to the phenylalanine over 14 residues. The DNA shown is the 42-base CDR3, in frame from base 1. Trimming takes 2 bases off V and 5 bases off J; junction bases not matched to a gene: 9. Library generation was performed with the immunoSEQ multiplex PCR assay. The multiplex PCR relied on a mix of 60 forward primers for TCR Vbeta segments and 13 reverse primers for TCR Jbeta segments. Amplification of the CDR3 region of rearranged TCR beta genes was performed with a multiplex PCR assay on genomic DNA. The Illumina HiSeq System was used to sequence the amplified TCR beta libraries as 87-base-pair reads. In the authors' own workflow: A later analysis tallied around 80 million unique TCR beta chains across the 700 or so repertoires, and some 10 million of those chains were shared by two or more donors. Raw reads were error-corrected and collapsed into unique sequences by a nearest-neighbor algorithm in which closely related sequences were merged to remove PCR and sequencing errors. To assign V, D and J gene segments, CDR3 sequences were aligned to IMGT reference sequences. For a sequence to be retained, a match of at least six nucleotides to both a V gene segment and a J gene segment was required. A rearrangement counted as productive if the CDR3 had no stop codons and remained in frame with V and J, and every other rearrangement counted as non-productive. CDR3 was defined by IMGT convention, running from the second conserved V-encoded cysteine to the conserved J-encoded phenylalanine. The earlier analysis of some 550 of the donors excluded any sequence lacking an unambiguous match to a single V gene segment. An earlier analysis of some 610 of the donors called V segments functional above 56.7% productive rearrangements and segregating when the between-donor standard deviation exceeded 5%. A statistical classification framework was developed to diagnose cytomegalovirus status using the catalog of TCR beta chain sequences. V and J gene assignment, in a later analysis, came from comparing TCR nucleotide sequences with IMGT/GENE-DB human TR gene sequences. A later analysis assigned CDR3 sequences and most-parsimonious VDJ recombination scenarios with the TCRdist pipeline. In a later analysis, each TCR beta chain was defined by its CDR3 amino acid sequence together with its V-gene family, and reads without a unique V-gene family were excluded. As a way to deal with suspected cross-contamination and a sequencing artifact, a later analysis dropped 592 nucleotide sequences that were highly shared and had low generation probability. A later analysis calculated a clonal expansion index for each public chain from normalized within-repertoire ranks of inferred template counts. Generation probabilities in a later analysis came from a VDJ recombination model fitted to out-of-frame rearrangements, and those results were checked against IGoR. In a later analysis, hypergeometric tests were used to score TCR-TCR, TCR-HLA and TCR-CMV co-occurrence, with a repertoire-size bias correction applied to TCR pairs. False discovery rates were estimated in a later analysis by permuting HLA or CMV assignments 20 times. A later analysis grouped co-occurring TCRs with DBSCAN, adding TCRdist sequence similarity when clustering within HLA-allele-positive subsets. Repertoires with fewer than 30,000 or more than 120,000 public chains were left out of co-occurrence clustering, as were a few repertoires with anomalous nucleotide sharing. This immuneACCESS table, as held by TCRdb, lists in-frame sequences with V and J called but not all clones. Of the missing ones, under half trace to an unresolved V gene in checked studies; the others have no known cause. V and J calls and clone size are those listed in that table; D and trimming were worked out from the DNA. The sample data list roughly 110,000 clones, and over 70% of these were observed just once. 0.79% of the sample rests with the top ten.

Concerning this clone itself: The antigen it recognizes is unknown. Qualities for individual bases were not recorded, and no much larger clone is one base off.

The cohort comprised approximately 700 healthy bone marrow donors. At the time of sampling, all cohort members were nominally healthy, though unrecorded immune exposures were likely present. The donor tested CMV seronegative and was one of the 352 seronegative cohort members. A peripheral blood sample was collected from each donor, and TCR beta sequencing was performed on peripheral blood mononuclear cells. The Qiagen DNeasy Blood Extraction Kit was used to extract genomic DNA from the blood cell samples. Material: PBMCs. The sequence was collected from a boy between 5 and 17 years old in good health and CMV-seronegative. The chain couples TRBV30 to TRBJ2-7; 7 bases in the junction line up with TRBD2. The nucleotides are TGTGCCTGGAGTAACGAAGCGGGAACGGACGAGCAGTACTTC. Its product reads: CAWSNEAGTDEQYF.